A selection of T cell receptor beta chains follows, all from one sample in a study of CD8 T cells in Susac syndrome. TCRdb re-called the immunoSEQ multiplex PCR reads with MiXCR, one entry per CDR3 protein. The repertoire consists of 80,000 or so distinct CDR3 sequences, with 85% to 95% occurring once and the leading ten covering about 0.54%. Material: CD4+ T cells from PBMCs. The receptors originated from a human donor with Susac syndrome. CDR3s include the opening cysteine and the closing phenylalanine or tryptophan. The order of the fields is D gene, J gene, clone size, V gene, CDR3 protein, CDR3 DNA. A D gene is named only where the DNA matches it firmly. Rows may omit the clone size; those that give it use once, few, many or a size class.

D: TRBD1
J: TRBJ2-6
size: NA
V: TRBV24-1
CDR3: CATGQGRTSTGANVLTF
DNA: TGTGCCACCGGACAGGGGCGTACCTCAACTGGGGCCAACGTCCTGACTTTC

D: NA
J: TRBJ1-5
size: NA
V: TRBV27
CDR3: CASSRAGAPYQPQHF
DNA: TGTGCCAGCTCTCGCGCGGGGGCGCCGTATCAGCCCCAGCATTTT

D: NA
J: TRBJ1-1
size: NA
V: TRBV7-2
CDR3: CASSLGQQNTEAFF
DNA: TGTGCCAGCAGCTTAGGGCAGCAGAACACTGAAGCTTTCTTT

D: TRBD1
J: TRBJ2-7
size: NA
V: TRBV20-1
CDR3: CSARDRDRTYEQYF
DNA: TGCAGTGCTAGGGACAGGGACCGTACCTACGAGCAGTACTTC

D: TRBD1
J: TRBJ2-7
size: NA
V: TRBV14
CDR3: CASSHAGTVSYEQYF
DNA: TGTGCCAGCAGCCACGCAGGGACAGTCTCCTACGAGCAGTACTTC

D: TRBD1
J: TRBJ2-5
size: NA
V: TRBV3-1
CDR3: CASSRQGQTQYF
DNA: TGTGCCAGCAGCCGACAGGGCCAGACCCAGTACTTC

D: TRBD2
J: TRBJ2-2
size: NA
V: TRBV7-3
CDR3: CASSLTLLAGVNTGELFF
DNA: TGTGCCAGCAGCTTAACGTTACTAGCGGGAGTGAACACCGGGGAGCTGTTTTTT

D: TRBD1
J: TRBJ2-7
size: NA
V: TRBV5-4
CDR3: CASSLGTGNSYEQYF
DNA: TGTGCCAGCAGCTTGGGGACAGGGAACTCCTACGAGCAGTACTTC

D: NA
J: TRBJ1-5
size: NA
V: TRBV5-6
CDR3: CASSSQISNQPQHF
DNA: TGTGCCAGCAGCTCTCAAATAAGCAATCAGCCCCAGCATTTT

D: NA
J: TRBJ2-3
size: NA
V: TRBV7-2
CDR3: CASSLLYESTQYF
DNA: TGTGCCAGCAGCTTATTATACGAGTCTACGCAGTATTTT

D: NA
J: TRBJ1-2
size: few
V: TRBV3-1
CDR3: CASSQEGSRDGYTF
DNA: TGTGCCAGCAGCCAAGAAGGGAGCAGGGATGGCTACACCTTC

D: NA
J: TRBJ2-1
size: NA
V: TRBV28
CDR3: CASRTGGFSYNEQFF
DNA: TGTGCCAGCAGGACGGGGGGCTTCTCCTACAATGAGCAGTTCTTC

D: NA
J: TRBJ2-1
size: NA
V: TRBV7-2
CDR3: CASRPQTDNEQFF
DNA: TGTGCCAGCAGGCCCCAGACCGACAATGAGCAGTTCTTC

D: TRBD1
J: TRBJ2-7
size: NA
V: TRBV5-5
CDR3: CASSLGQGFGEQYF
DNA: TGTGCCAGCAGCCTGGGACAGGGTTTTGGCGAGCAGTACTTC

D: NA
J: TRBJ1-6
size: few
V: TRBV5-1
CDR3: CATTLGTTNSPLHF
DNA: TGCGCCACCACCCTCGGGACAACCAATTCACCCCTCCACTTT

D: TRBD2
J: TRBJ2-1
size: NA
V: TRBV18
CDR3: CASSLLGLAASYNEQFF
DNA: TGTGCCAGCTCACTCCTCGGACTAGCGGCATCCTACAATGAGCAGTTCTTC

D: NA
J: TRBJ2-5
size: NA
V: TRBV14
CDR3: CASSQRDGETQYF
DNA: TGTGCCAGCAGCCAGAGGGACGGGGAGACCCAGTACTTC

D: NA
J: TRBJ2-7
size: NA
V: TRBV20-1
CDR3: CSADSLGTPAYYEQYF
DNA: TGCAGTGCCGATAGTCTCGGGACTCCGGCCTACTACGAGCAGTACTTC

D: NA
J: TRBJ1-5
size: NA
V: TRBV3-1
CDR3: CASSRGAGNLNQPQHF
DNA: TGTGCCAGCAGCCGGGGGGCGGGGAACCTAAATCAGCCCCAGCATTTT

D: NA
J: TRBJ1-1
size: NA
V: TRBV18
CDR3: CASSQGMDTEAFF
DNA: TGTGCCAGCTCCCAGGGAATGGACACTGAAGCTTTCTTT

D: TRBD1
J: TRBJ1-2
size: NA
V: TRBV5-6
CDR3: CASSYGTGIANYGYTF
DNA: TGTGCCAGCAGCTACGGGACAGGGATAGCTAACTATGGCTACACCTTC

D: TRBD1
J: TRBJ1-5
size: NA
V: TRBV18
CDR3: CASSRDSPGQGTQPQHF
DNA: TGTGCCAGCTCACGAGATTCCCCGGGACAGGGTACTCAGCCCCAGCATTTT

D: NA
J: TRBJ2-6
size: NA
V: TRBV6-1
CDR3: CASSEGLSGANVLTF
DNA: TGTGCCAGCAGTGAAGGGCTCTCTGGGGCCAACGTCCTGACTTTC

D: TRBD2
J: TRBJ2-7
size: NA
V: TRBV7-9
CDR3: CASSRGGGDYEQYF
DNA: TGTGCCAGCTCCCGGGGGGGTGGCGACTACGAGCAGTACTTC

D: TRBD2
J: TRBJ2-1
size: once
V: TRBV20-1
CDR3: CSARDPSGLDRGNEQFF
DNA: TGCAGTGCTAGAGATCCATCGGGACTAGATCGTGGCAATGAGCAGTTCTTC

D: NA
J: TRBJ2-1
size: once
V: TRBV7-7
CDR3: CASSLAGPTEQFF
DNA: TGTGCCAGCAGCTTAGCGGGGCCGACTGAGCAGTTCTTC